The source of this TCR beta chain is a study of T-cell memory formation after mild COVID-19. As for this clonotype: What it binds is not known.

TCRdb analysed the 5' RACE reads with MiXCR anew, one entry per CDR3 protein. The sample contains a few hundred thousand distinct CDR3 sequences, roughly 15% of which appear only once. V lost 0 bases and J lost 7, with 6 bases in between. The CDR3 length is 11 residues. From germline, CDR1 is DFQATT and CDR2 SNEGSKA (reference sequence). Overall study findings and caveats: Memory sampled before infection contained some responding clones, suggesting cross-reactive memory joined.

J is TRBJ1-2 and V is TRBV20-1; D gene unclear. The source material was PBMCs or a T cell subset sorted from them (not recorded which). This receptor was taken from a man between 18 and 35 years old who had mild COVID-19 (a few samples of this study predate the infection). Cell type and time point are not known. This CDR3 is CSARDLSGYTF. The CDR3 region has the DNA TGCAGTGCTAGAGATCTCTCTGGCTACACCTTC.